One sample yielded the 12 T cell receptor beta chains listed below, sequenced in a study of blood T cell repertoires in COVID-19. Repertoires were generated with immunoSEQ multiplex PCR, while TCRdb's copy carries only in-frame clones and drops some. The repertoire consists of roughly 80,000 clones, with 60% to 85% occurring once and the leading ten covering over 9.5%. Material: peripheral blood. These receptors were taken from a human donor in a cohort sampled during active COVID-19.

V is TRBV19 and J is TRBJ2-7; D remains ambiguous. V was pared by 3 bases and J by 1 base, with 10 bases between. The CDR3 extends over 14 amino acids. Germline assignment: CDR1 LNHDA and CDR2 SQIVND (reference sequence). CDR3 amino acids: CASSMGRYSYEQYF. CDR3 bases: TGTGCCAGTAGTATGGGCAGGTATTCCTACGAGCAGTACTTC.

This chain connects TRBV27 to TRBJ1-4; 7 nucleotides agree with TRBD1. Germline CDR1 and CDR2: MNHEY and SMNVEV (reference sequence). The CDR3 sequence is 13 residues long. The junction had 3 bases not matched to a gene; V was cut back by 8 bases and J by 3 bases. The CDR3 region has the DNA TGTGCCAGCGGGGACAGCTCTAATGAAAAACTGTTTTTT. This encodes CASGDSSNEKLFF.

The V call is TRBV27, the J call TRBJ1-5; D ambiguous. This CDR3 contains 13 residues. The ends were cut back, 5 bases at V and 2 bases at J, with 7 bases in the middle. CDR1 and CDR2 from the germline V gene are MNHEY and SMNVEV (reference sequence). CDR3 amino acids: CASSRQGNQPQHF. As DNA, the CDR3 is TGTGCCAGCAGTCGGCAGGGCAATCAGCCCCAGCATTTT.

The chain recombines TRBV7-9 with TRBJ1-4; D perhaps matches TRBD1 (6 bases). The germline V gene has CDR1 SEHNR and CDR2 FQNEAQ (reference sequence). The CDR3 runs 14 residues. V lost 5 bases and J lost 4, with 11 bases in between. The CDR3 protein is CASSPTGFNEKLFF. The CDR3 DNA is TGTGCCAGCAGCCCTACAGGGTTTAATGAAAAACTGTTTTTT.

The chain links TRBV11-2 to TRBJ2-7; tentatively, D is TRBD1 (6 bases). V was cut by 5 bases and J by 2 bases, with 13 bases left in between. This CDR3 region has 14 residues. The germline CDR1 and CDR2 sequences are SGHAT and FQNNGV. The CDR3 region is CASSPYRATYEQYF. The CDR3 DNA follows: TGTGCCAGCAGCCCCTACAGGGCCACCTACGAGCAGTACTTC.

The rearrangement joins TRBV5-1 to TRBJ2-7; TRBD1 matches at 9 bases. Germline V gene sequence: CDR1 SGHRS, CDR2 YFSETQ. The V gene end was trimmed by 4 bases and the J gene end by 0 bases; junction bases not matched to a gene: 2. The CDR3 runs to 14 residues. The CDR3 protein is CASSPGQGSYEQYF. The CDR3 nucleotides are TGCGCCAGCAGCCCGGGACAGGGCTCCTACGAGCAGTACTTC.

The chain recombines TRBV11-2 with TRBJ2-3; 9 nucleotides line up with TRBD1. V lost 6 bases to trimming and J lost 3 bases; unmatched junction nucleotides: 13. This CDR3 has 17 residues. Germline CDR1 reads SGHAT; CDR2 reads FQNNGV. The CDR3 DNA follows: TGTGCCAGCAGTAAGGGACAGGGAGGAAAAAGGACAGATACGCAGTATTTT. This gives the protein CASSKGQGGKRTDTQYF.

The chain uses TRBV7-9 and TRBJ1-3; weak D call: TRBD1 (5 bases). V was clipped by 5 bases and J by 6 bases, with 14 bases between them. Germline V CDR1 and CDR2: SEHNR, FQNEAQ (reference sequence). This CDR3 is built from 14 residues. This CDR3 is CASSLNGGVNTIYF. The CDR3 DNA is TGTGCCAGCAGCCTAAACGGGGGAGTAAACACCATATATTTT.

The gene calls are TRBV3-1 (or the pseudogene TRBV3-2) and TRBJ1-2, with D possibly being TRBD1 (6 bases). Germline lookup yields CDR1 LGHDT and CDR2 YNNKEL (reference sequence). There are 14 residues in the CDR3. V lost 4 bases and J 4 bases, leaving 13 bases between the germline ends. The CDR3 protein is CASSLQQGSYGYTF. The CDR3 region has the DNA TGTGCCAGCAGCCTTCAACAGGGTAGCTATGGCTACACCTTC.

The chain links TRBV11-2 to TRBJ2-1; D is possibly TRBD2 (6 bases). Germline CDR1 SGHAT, CDR2 FQNNGV. V lost 1 base, J lost 4 bases, and 11 bases lay in between. This CDR3 is 15 amino acids long. Written as DNA, the CDR3 is TGTGCCAGCAGCTTAGGCGGGGCAATTTACAATGAGCAGTTCTTC. Translation gives CASSLGGAIYNEQFF.

This chain links TRBV18 with TRBJ2-7; 10 nucleotides match TRBD2. V gave up 5 bases and J gave up 4 bases; unmatched junction bases: 8. The CDR3 contains 15 residues. Looked up from germline, CDR1 is KGHSH and CDR2 is LQKENI. This CDR3 is CASSSHSGGAYEQYF. CDR3 in DNA: TGTGCCAGCTCATCTCACAGCGGGGGGGCGTACGAGCAGTACTTC.

V usage is TRBV5-1 and J usage is TRBJ2-7, with 10 bases aligning to TRBD1. The junction had 9 bases not matched to a gene; V was cut back by 5 bases and J by 1 base. Germline V gene data show CDR1 as SGHRS and CDR2 as YFSETQ. CDR3 length: 16 amino acids. CDR3 DNA sequence: TGCGCCAGCAGTTCTGCCCCGGGACAGGGGTCCTACGAGCAGTACTTC. Its protein product is CASSSAPGQGSYEQYF.